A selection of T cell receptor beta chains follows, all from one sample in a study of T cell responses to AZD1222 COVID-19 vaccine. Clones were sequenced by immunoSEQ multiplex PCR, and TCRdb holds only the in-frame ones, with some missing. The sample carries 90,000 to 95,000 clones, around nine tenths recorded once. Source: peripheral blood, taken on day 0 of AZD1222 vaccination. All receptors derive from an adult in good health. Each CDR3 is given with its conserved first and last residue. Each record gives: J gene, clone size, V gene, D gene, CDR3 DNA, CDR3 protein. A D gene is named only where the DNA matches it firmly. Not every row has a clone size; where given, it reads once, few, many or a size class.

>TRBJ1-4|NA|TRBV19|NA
TGTGCCAGTAGTTCCGCGGGGCCGGGTAATGAAAAACTGTTTTTT
CASSSAGPGNEKLFF
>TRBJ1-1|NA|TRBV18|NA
TGTGCCAGCTCGCCGGGGAGGGGGAACACTGAAGCTTTCTTT
CASSPGRGNTEAFF
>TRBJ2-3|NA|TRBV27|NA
TGTGCCAGCAGTCCAGCGGGTGGGAGGCAGTATTTT
CASSPAGGRQYF
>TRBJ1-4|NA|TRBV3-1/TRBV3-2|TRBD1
TGTGCCAGCAGCCATCACACAGGGGGCCCTAATGAAAAACTGTTTTTT
CASSHHTGGPNEKLFF
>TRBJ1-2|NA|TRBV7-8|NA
TGTGCCAGCAGCTTAGCGAGGCCGGTTAACTATGGCTACACCTTC
CASSLARPVNYGYTF
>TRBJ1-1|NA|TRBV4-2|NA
TGTGCCAGCAGCCAAGATAACGCCAGAATGAACACTGAAGCTTTCTTT
CASSQDNARMNTEAFF
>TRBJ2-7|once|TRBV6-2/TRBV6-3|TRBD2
TGTGCCAGCAGTTACTCGTCTACTAGCGGGAGCCGCAGATCATCCTACGAGCAGTACTTC
CASSYSSTSGSRRSSYEQYF
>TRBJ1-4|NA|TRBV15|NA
TGTGCCACCAGCAGAGACCCGGACAAGGAGCGGGAAAAACTGTTTTTT
CATSRDPDKEREKLFF
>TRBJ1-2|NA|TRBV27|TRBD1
TGTGCCAGCAGTTTAGAACCGGGACAGCGTTATGGCTACACCTTC
CASSLEPGQRYGYTF
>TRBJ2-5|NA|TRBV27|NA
TGTGCCAGCAGTTTCACTGGTACGGGGGCCCAGTACTTC
CASSFTGTGAQYF
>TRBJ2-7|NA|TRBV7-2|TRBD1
TGTGCCAGCAGCTTAACTGGGACAGGCATATCCTACGAGCAGTACTTC
CASSLTGTGISYEQYF
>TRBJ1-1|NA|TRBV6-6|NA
TGTGCCAGCAGACCCGGACAGGAAGCTTTCTTT
CASRPGQEAFF
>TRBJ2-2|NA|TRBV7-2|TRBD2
TGTGCCAGCAGCTTAAATTTAGCGGGCACCGGGGAGCTGTTTTTT
CASSLNLAGTGELFF
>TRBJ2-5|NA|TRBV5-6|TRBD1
TGTGCCAGCAGCCCCGACAGGGGGTTGCAAGAGACCCAGTACTTC
CASSPDRGLQETQYF
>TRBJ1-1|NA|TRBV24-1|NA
TGTGCCACCAGTGGAGGGGACAACACTGAAGCTTTCTTT
CATSGGDNTEAFF
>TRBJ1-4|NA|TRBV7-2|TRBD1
TGTGCCAGCAGTCGGGACAGGGTAGGGGAAAAACTGTTTTTT
CASSRDRVGEKLFF
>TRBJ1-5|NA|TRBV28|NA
TGTGCCAGCAGTTCTGCGGGAGGGTCTAGCAATCAGCCCCAGCATTTT
CASSSAGGSSNQPQHF
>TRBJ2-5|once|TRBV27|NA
TGTGCCAGCAGACCAGACAGGTCGTTTGGAAAAGAGACCCAGTACTTC
CASRPDRSFGKETQYF
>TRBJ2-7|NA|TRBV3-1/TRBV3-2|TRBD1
TGTGCCAGCAGCCGAGCGTCCAGGGGGTTATACGAGCAGTACTTC
CASSRASRGLYEQYF
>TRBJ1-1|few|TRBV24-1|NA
TGTGCCACCAGTGATGGTCAGGGTGGCTTCACTGAAGCTTTCTTT
CATSDGQGGFTEAFF
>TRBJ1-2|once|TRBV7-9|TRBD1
TGTGCCAGCAGCTTAGCCCGGGACAGGGAATATGGCTACACCTTC
CASSLARDREYGYTF
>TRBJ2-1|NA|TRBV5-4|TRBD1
TGTGCCAGCAGCGGGGGACAGGAAGCCTACAATGAGCAGTTCTTC
CASSGGQEAYNEQFF
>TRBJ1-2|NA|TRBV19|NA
TGTGCCAGTAGTATACGTTCCTTGGCAGGCCCTAACTATGGCTACACCTTC
CASSIRSLAGPNYGYTF
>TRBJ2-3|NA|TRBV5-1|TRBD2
TGCGCCAGCAGCTTGACGGGGACTAGCGGGCGGGCCCCCCGAAATACGCAGTATTTT
CASSLTGTSGRAPRNTQYF
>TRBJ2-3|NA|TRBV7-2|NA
TGTGCCAGCAGCTTACGGGTCTCGCCAGATACGCAGTATTTT
CASSLRVSPDTQYF
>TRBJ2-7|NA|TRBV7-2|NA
TGTGCCAGCAGATTGGCCGGGGCCAACACCGAGCAGTACTTC
CASRLAGANTEQYF
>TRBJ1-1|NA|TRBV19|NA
TGTGCCAGTAGTCCCGAAGGGAGGGACACTGAAGCTTTCTTT
CASSPEGRDTEAFF
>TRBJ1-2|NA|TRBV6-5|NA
TGTGCCAGCAGTTACTTTGATTCCCCGGCCGGTGGCTACACCTTC
CASSYFDSPAGGYTF
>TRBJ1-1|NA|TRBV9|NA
TGTGCCAGCAGCGTAGACCAGGGGAACACTGAAGCTTTCTTT
CASSVDQGNTEAFF
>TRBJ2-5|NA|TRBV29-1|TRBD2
TGCAGCGTTGAAGAGAGCGGGGGGGATCCATGGGGACAAGAGACCCAGTACTTC
CSVEESGGDPWGQETQYF
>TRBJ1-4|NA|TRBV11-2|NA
TGTGCCAGCAGCTGGGGGAATGAAAAACTGTTTTTT
CASSWGNEKLFF
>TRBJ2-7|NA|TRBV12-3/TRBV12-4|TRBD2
TGTGCCTCCAGGGGACGGGAGGGCCACGAGCAGTACTTC
CASRGREGHEQYF
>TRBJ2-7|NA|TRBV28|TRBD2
TGTGCCAGCCGGGACTATTCTAAGCAGTACTTC
CASRDYSKQYF
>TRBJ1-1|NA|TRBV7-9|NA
TGTGCCAGCAGCTTAGAAGCAACAGCTTTCTTT
CASSLEATAFF
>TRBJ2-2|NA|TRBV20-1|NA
TGCAGTGTCTGGGGGCCCGGGGAGCTGTTTTTT
CSVWGPGELFF
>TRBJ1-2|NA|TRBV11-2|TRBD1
TGTGCCAGCAGCCGACAGGGGCGATATGGCTACACCTTC
CASSRQGRYGYTF
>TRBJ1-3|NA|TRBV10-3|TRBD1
TGTGCCATCAGACCCACCACAGGGGGCGTCGGAAACACCATATATTTT
CAIRPTTGGVGNTIYF
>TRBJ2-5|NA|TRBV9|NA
TGTGCCAGCAGCAAGAGGGTGGGAGTGGAGACCCAGTACTTC
CASSKRVGVETQYF
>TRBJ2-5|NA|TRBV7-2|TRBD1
TGTGCCAGCAGCCGTACGGGACAGGGACGGGAGACCCAGTACTTC
CASSRTGQGRETQYF
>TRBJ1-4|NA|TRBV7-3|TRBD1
TGTGCCAGCAGCTTAAGATTACAGGGGCAACCAGGTGAAAAACTGTTTTTT
CASSLRLQGQPGEKLFF
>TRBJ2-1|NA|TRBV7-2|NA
TGTGCCAGCACCACAAGGAGCGGTCGGACGCGAAGCTCCTACAATGAGCAGTTCTTC
CASTTRSGRTRSSYNEQFF
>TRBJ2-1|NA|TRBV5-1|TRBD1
TGCGCCAGCAGCTTACAGGGGACCAATGAGCAGTTCTTC
CASSLQGTNEQFF
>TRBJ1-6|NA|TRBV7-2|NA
TGTGCCAGCAGCTCGGGGAGGGGAGAGTCACCCCTCCACTTT
CASSSGRGESPLHF
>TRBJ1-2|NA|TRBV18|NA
TGTGCCAGCTCAGGCCCTGGCCCCAACTATGGCTACACCTTC
CASSGPGPNYGYTF
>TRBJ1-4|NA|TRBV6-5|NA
TGTGCCAGCAGTTCCTGGGGAGGGAGGTCCGATGAAAAACTGTTTTTT
CASSSWGGRSDEKLFF
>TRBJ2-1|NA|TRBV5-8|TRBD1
TGTGCCAGCAGCTTGGCCAGGGGGACAGGGTACAATGAGCAGTTCTTC
CASSLARGTGYNEQFF
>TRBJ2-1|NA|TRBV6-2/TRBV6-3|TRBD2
TGTGCCAGCAGTTACTACGGGACTAGCGGCGGGGAATTCTTC
CASSYYGTSGGEFF
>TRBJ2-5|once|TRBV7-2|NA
TGTGCCAGCAGGGGGGCGGGCCGGGAGACCCAGTACTTC
CASRGAGRETQYF
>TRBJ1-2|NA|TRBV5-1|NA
TGCGCCAGCAGCATAGGACCCCCGGGCCCCGACATTCCATATGGCTACACCTTC
CASSIGPPGPDIPYGYTF
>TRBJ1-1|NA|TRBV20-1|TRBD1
TGCAGTGGATCGACAGGGGTTATGGCTTTCTTT
CSGSTGVMAFF
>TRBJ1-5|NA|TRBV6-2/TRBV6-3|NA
TGTGCCAGCAGTTACTCAGGGTTTGGTCAGCCCCAGCATTTT
CASSYSGFGQPQHF
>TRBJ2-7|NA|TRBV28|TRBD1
TGTGCCAGCAGTTCGGGACAGAGCTCCTACGAGCAGTACTTC
CASSSGQSSYEQYF
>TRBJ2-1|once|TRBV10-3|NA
TGTGCCGTCAAGGACGGCAGCTCCTACAATGAGCAGTTCTTC
CAVKDGSSYNEQFF
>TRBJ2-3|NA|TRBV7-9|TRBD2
TGTGCCAGCAGCGTGACTAGCGGGGTCACAGATACGCAGTATTTT
CASSVTSGVTDTQYF
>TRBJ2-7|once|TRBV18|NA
TGTGCCAGCTCGACTATAGCTGCCGAGCAGTACTTC
CASSTIAAEQYF
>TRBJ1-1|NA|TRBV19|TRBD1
TGTGCCAGTAGTTTCCTAGGACAGGGAGACACTGAAGCTTTCTTT
CASSFLGQGDTEAFF
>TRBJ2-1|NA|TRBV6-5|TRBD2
TGTGCCAGCAGTTACTTCTCTAGCGGTGAGCAGTTCTTC
CASSYFSSGEQFF
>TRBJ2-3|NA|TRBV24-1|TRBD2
TGTGCCACCAGTGATCTCGGACTAGCGGGAGGCACAGATACGCAGTATTTT
CATSDLGLAGGTDTQYF
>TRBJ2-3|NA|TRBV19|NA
TGTGCCAGTAGTATAGTTCCCCTAGCGGCAAGGGGGGCAGATACGCAGTATTTT
CASSIVPLAARGADTQYF
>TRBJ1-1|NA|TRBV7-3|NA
TGTGCCAGCAGCTTAGGGGGTCGGGCTGAAGCTTTCTTT
CASSLGGRAEAFF